These 29 T cell receptor beta chains share one sample of origin, sequenced in a study of patients and donors after allogeneic stem cell transplantation. MiXCR, applied by TCRdb to the RT-PCR reads, yields one record per CDR3 protein. The sample carries more than 850,000 distinct CDR3 sequences, about 20% recorded once. Material for sequencing was blood, either unsorted or a sorted T cell fraction (not recorded which). These receptors were taken from a human donor who was either an allogeneic HSCT recipient or a stem cell or donor lymphocyte infusion donor (not recorded which). It is not recorded whose cells these are; they may come from a transplant donor.

This clonotype was observed many times. The J gene is TRBJ2-1, the V gene TRBV20-1, with 11 bases that match TRBD2. CDR3 length: 15 amino acids. Germline loops: CDR1 DFQATT, CDR2 SNEGSKA (reference sequence). Losses at the gene ends were 0 bases for V and 4 bases for J; bases not matched to a gene: 2. Here the CDR3 DNA reads TGCAGTGCTAGAGATACTAGCGGGGGATACAATGAGCAGTTCTTC. Protein: CSARDTSGGYNEQFF.

This clonotype showed up just a few times. The genes are TRBV20-1 and TRBJ2-3; no reliable D call. The CDR3 is 13 amino acids. Germline loops: CDR1 DFQATT, CDR2 SNEGSKA (reference sequence). V lost 6 bases to trimming and J lost 4 bases, with 14 bases between them. The CDR3 loop reads CSARPWQADTQYF. Here the CDR3 DNA reads TGCAGTGCGAGACCTTGGCAGGCAGATACGCAGTATTTT.

In its sample, this clonotype was seen a few times. V is TRBV5-6 and J is TRBJ2-2; D is undetermined. The CDR3 totals 13 residues. Germline loops: CDR1 SGHDT, CDR2 YYEEEE. V shed 4 bases and J shed 4 bases, with 8 bases lying between them. The CDR3 region is CASSPMPTGELFF. CDR3 in DNA: TGTGCCAGCAGCCCTATGCCCACCGGGGAGCTGTTTTTT.

This clonotype was recorded once. This chain joins TRBV4-1 and TRBJ1-5, with 9 bases identical to TRBD1. The CDR3 contains 17 residues. J gave up 7 bases and V 2 bases, and 12 bases lay outside the gene matches. Germline V lookup: CDR1 MGHRA, CDR2 YSYEKL. This chain's CDR3 is CASSQHPVGGTGQPQHF. CDR3 sequence (DNA): TGCGCCAGCAGCCAACACCCAGTGGGGGGGACAGGGCAGCCCCAGCATTTT.

The chain employs TRBV30 and TRBJ2-7; D perhaps matches TRBD1 (6 bases). The V end was cut by 0 bases, the J end by 4 bases, with 13 bases between. The V gene's germline CDR1 is GTSNPN and CDR2 SVGIG (reference sequence). This CDR3 is 14 amino acids long. Written as DNA, the CDR3 is TGTGCCTGGAGTGTACGGACAGCCAAGTACGAGCAGTACTTC. The encoded protein is CAWSVRTAKYEQYF.

This clonotype was recorded at least ten times. The junction departs from the called germline gene at one end, perhaps through a read error. J is TRBJ1-1 and V is TRBV5-1; 7 nucleotides align to TRBD1. CDR3 size: 14 residues. The germline V gene has CDR1 SGHRS and CDR2 YFSETQ. The CDR3 bases are TGTGCCAGCAGTTCGGGGACAGCGAACACTGAAGCTTTCTTT. Translation: CASSSGTANTEAFF.

The chain uses TRBV5-1 and TRBJ1-1; D may be TRBD1 (6 bases). The CDR3 consists of 14 residues. From germline, CDR1 is SGHRS and CDR2 YFSETQ. Trimming cost V 3 bases and J 0 bases, with 9 bases left between them. CDR3 loop: CASSSTGMNTEAFF. CDR3 coding DNA: TGCGCCAGCAGCTCGACAGGAATGAACACTGAAGCTTTCTTT.

V is TRBV5-1 and J is TRBJ2-2; D tentatively reads TRBD1 or TRBD2 (5 bases each). The CDR3 loop spans 12 amino acids. Looked up from germline, CDR1 is SGHRS and CDR2 is YFSETQ. Trimming cost V 7 bases and J 6 bases, with 10 bases left between them. CDR3 amino acids: CASGRESGELFF. In nucleotides, the CDR3 is TGCGCCAGCGGCAGGGAGTCCGGGGAGCTGTTTTTT.

The sample holds one count of this clonotype. An end of the junction does not agree with germline; a read error may underlie this. The chain combines TRBV13 with TRBJ2-1; D is undetermined. The germline CDR1 and CDR2 sequences are PRHDT and FYEKMQ (reference sequence). This CDR3 region has 11 residues. The CDR3 coding sequence is TGTGCCAGCAGCTTAAATCTAGAATGGTGCTTC. This codes for CASSLNLEWCF. The variable domain in full, completed from reference TRBV13 and TRBJ2-1, reads AAGVIQSPRHLIKEKRETATLKCYPIPRHDTVYWYQQGPGQDPQFLISFYEKMQSDKGSIPDRFSAQQFSDYHSELNMSSLELGDSALYFCASSLNLEWCFGPGTRLTVL.

This chain links TRBV5-1 with TRBJ1-1; TRBD1 agrees at 7 bases. After removal of 5 bases from V and 3 bases from J, the junction contained 13 bases not matched to a gene. CDR3 size: 16 residues. CDR1 and CDR2 (germline): SGHRS, YFSETQ. The CDR3 loop is CASRPISGGSDTEAFF. Written as DNA, the CDR3 is TGCGCCAGCAGACCAATATCAGGGGGGTCGGACACTGAAGCTTTCTTT.

This clonotype appeared a few times. The V gene is TRBV5-4, the J gene TRBJ2-3; D remains unclear. Germline values: CDR1 SGHNT, CDR2 YYREEE (reference sequence). V was trimmed by 3 bases and J by 0 bases, leaving 11 bases between them. This CDR3 region has 15 residues. The CDR3 DNA sequence: TGTGCCAGCAGCTCCAGGTCGACCAGCACAGATACGCAGTATTTT. As protein: CASSSRSTSTDTQYF.

The table lists this clonotype with a few counts. The chain combines TRBV7-3 with TRBJ2-1; 12 bases map to TRBD2. This CDR3 spans 16 amino acids. Trimming removed 2 bases from V and 6 bases from J; junction bases left unmatched: 5. Germline assignment: CDR1 SGHTA and CDR2 FQGTGA. The CDR3 reads CASSLSPSGRGNEQFF. The CDR3 DNA follows: TGTGCCAGCAGCTTATCCCCTAGCGGGAGGGGCAATGAGCAGTTCTTC.

This clonotype was counted at least ten times. The CDR3 here is CSASPVEDNLSYEQYF. CDR3 coding DNA: TGCAGTGCTAGCCCCGTGGAAGACAACCTCTCCTACGAGCAGTACTTC. The chain joins TRBV20-1 to TRBJ2-7; D gene unclear. Germline values: CDR1 DFQATT, CDR2 SNEGSKA (reference sequence). The V end was cut by 3 bases, the J end by 0 bases, with 18 bases between. This CDR3 is built from 16 residues.

This clonotype was found a few times. The V gene is TRBV5-5, the J gene TRBJ2-2, with no clear D. Per the germline V gene, CDR1 is SGHKS and CDR2 is YYEKEE (reference sequence). Trimming took 0 bases from V and 1 from J, leaving 10 bases between them. CDR3 size: 16 residues. The CDR3 here is CASSLDGGLNTGELFF. CDR3 nucleotides: TGTGCCAGCAGCTTGGACGGCGGTTTGAACACCGGGGAGCTGTTTTTT.

The sample holds a few counts of this clonotype. Written as DNA, the CDR3 is TGCAGTGCTATAGGACTAGCGGGGGCCTCGAACACCGGGGAGCTGTTTTTT. This gives the protein CSAIGLAGASNTGELFF. V usage is TRBV20-1 and J usage is TRBJ2-2; 13 bases line up with TRBD2. This CDR3 region has 17 residues. The V segment lost 4 bases and the J segment 0 bases; nucleotides outside the gene matches: 5. From germline, CDR1 is DFQATT and CDR2 SNEGSKA (reference sequence).

The chain links TRBV14 to TRBJ2-7; 7 bases align to TRBD2. There are 15 residues in the CDR3. The germline V gene encodes CDR1 SGHDN and CDR2 FVKESK. V was pared by 5 bases and J by 1 base, with 8 bases of the junction left unmatched. DNA of the CDR3: TGTGCCAGCAGCTACCATAGCGGGCGGTCCTACGAGCAGTACTTC. Amino acid sequence: CASSYHSGRSYEQYF.

This clonotype was picked up a small number of times. The chain employs TRBV12-3 or TRBV12-4 and TRBJ2-3, with 13 bases lining up with TRBD2. This CDR3 comprises 18 residues. J gave up 6 bases and V 8 bases, and 17 bases lay outside the gene matches. The CDR3 region is CASGEISGTSGKRDTQYF. The CDR3 DNA follows: TGTGCCAGCGGCGAAATATCCGGGACTAGCGGGAAGAGGGATACGCAGTATTTT.

The rearrangement links TRBV24-1 to TRBJ2-3; possibly TRBD2 for D (6 bases). Germline-derived CDR1 and CDR2 are KGHDR and SFDVKD. The V end lost 1 base, the J end lost 2 bases, and 12 bases lay between the germline ends. CDR3 length equals 16 residues. CDR3 protein: CATSDFNSGATDTQYF. The CDR3 DNA sequence: TGTGCCACCAGTGATTTCAATAGCGGAGCCACAGATACGCAGTATTTT.

This clonotype was counted between two and nine times. The chain joins TRBV4-2 to TRBJ1-3, with D possibly matching TRBD1 (5 bases). Germline-derived CDR1 and CDR2 are LGHNA and YNFKEQ. There are 17 residues in the CDR3. Trimming shortened V by 0 bases and J by 4 bases, and 16 bases separated the two germline ends. The CDR3 loop reads CASSQDRGIYAGNTIYF. The CDR3 nucleotides are TGTGCCAGCAGCCAAGACCGGGGCATTTACGCCGGAAACACCATATATTTT.

V and J are TRBV5-6 and TRBJ2-1; D unresolved. The CDR3 is 14 amino acids. With 0 bases removed from V and 5 bases from J, the gap between germline ends came to 9 bases. Germline CDR1 reads SGHDT; CDR2 reads YYEEEE. DNA of the CDR3: TGTGCCAGCAGCTTGGACCCTGGTGACAATGAGCAGTTCTTC. The encoded protein is CASSLDPGDNEQFF.

The chain carries TRBV20-1 and TRBJ2-3; unclear D gene. The germline gives CDR1 DFQATT, CDR2 SNEGSKA (reference sequence). This CDR3 spans 15 amino acids. V gave up 0 bases and J gave up 6 bases, with 16 bases separating them. CDR3: CSARDLGFPGDTQYF. CDR3 in DNA: TGCAGTGCTAGAGATCTGGGGTTCCCGGGCGATACGCAGTATTTT.

This clonotype was picked up a small number of times. The V call is TRBV12-3 or TRBV12-4, the J call TRBJ2-2, with D unclear. V was cut by 6 bases and J by 7 bases, with 18 bases left in between. The CDR3 is made up of 15 amino acids. The CDR3 loop reads CASRKHLQRNGELFF. The DNA for the CDR3 is TGTGCCAGCAGGAAACACCTACAACGGAACGGGGAGCTGTTTTTT.

CDR3 nucleotides: TGCAGTGCTAGAGGGACAGTTGGGTCCGGCTCCTACAATGAGCAGTTCTTC. Its translation is CSARGTVGSGSYNEQFF. The chain combines TRBV20-1 with TRBJ2-1, with a tentative D call TRBD1 (6 bases). This CDR3 spans 17 amino acids. V was trimmed by 1 base and J by 0 bases, leaving 16 bases between them. Germline values: CDR1 DFQATT, CDR2 SNEGSKA (reference sequence).

This clonotype showed up just a few times. The gene calls are TRBV7-2 and TRBJ1-1; D gene ambiguous. The CDR3 consists of 15 residues. Trimming stripped 5 bases from V and 1 base from J, with 14 bases between. CDR1 is SGHTA, CDR2 FQGNSA, per germline. CDR3 region: CASSPFGRRNTEAFF. The CDR3 DNA reads as TGTGCCAGCAGCCCCTTCGGGCGGCGGAACACTGAAGCTTTCTTT.

J is TRBJ1-1 and V is TRBV2; perhaps TRBD1 as D (5 bases). In germline, CDR1 is SNHLY, CDR2 FYNNEI. V was pared by 8 bases and J by 3 bases, with 13 bases between. This CDR3 has 13 amino acids. In DNA form, the CDR3 reads TGTGCCAGCGGCCTTGACAGATACACTGAAGCTTTCTTT. Translation gives CASGLDRYTEAFF.

The rearrangement links TRBV5-1 to TRBJ2-6; 11 nucleotides line up with TRBD2. CDR1 is SGHRS and CDR2 is YFSETQ in the germline V gene. J was trimmed by 2 bases and V by 4 bases; bases with no gene match: 11. CDR3 length equals 19 residues. The CDR3 region has the DNA TGCGCCAGCAGCAAATCATCACTAGCGGGAGTCCCTGGGGCCAACGTCCTGACTTTC. Protein product: CASSKSSLAGVPGANVLTF.

The J gene is TRBJ2-5, the V gene TRBV5-1; no reliable D call. Per the germline V gene, CDR1 is SGHRS and CDR2 is YFSETQ. The V and J ends lost 1 base and 4 bases respectively, with 8 bases between them. This CDR3 is built from 13 residues. CDR3 in DNA: TGCGCCAGCAGCTTGTTGCCCCCAGAGACCCAGTACTTC. Translation: CASSLLPPETQYF. The whole variable domain, filled in from reference TRBV5-1 and TRBJ2-5, reads KAGVTQTPRYLIKTRGQQVTLSCSPISGHRSVSWYQQTPGQGLQFLFEYFSETQRNKGNFPGRFSGRQFSNSRSEMNVSTLELGDSALYLCASSLLPPETQYFGPGTRLLVL.

The chain carries TRBV6-1 and TRBJ1-1; D not certain. Trimming shortened V by 6 bases and J by 4 bases, and 12 bases separated the two germline ends. Germline CDR1 MNHNS, CDR2 SASEGT. The CDR3 totals 13 residues. CDR3: CASRPLGVTEAFF. The CDR3 nucleotides are TGTGCCAGCAGGCCATTGGGTGTCACTGAAGCTTTCTTT.

This clonotype has a handful of counts. The CDR3 region is CASSFSRGHEQYF. CDR3 coding DNA: TGTGCCAGCAGCTTTTCCAGGGGCCACGAGCAGTACTTC. The rearrangement uses TRBV7-9 and TRBJ2-7; a weak D match, TRBD1 (6 bases). With 3 bases removed from V and 5 bases from J, the gap between germline ends came to 11 bases. In germline, CDR1 is SEHNR, CDR2 FQNEAQ (reference sequence). The CDR3 contains 13 residues.